There are a few counts of the clone carrying this TCR beta chain. TCRdb's table, derived via immunoSEQ multiplex PCR, lists solely in-frame clones and lacks some. The data hold 40,000 or so clones, with approximately 84% observed a single time. The data were obtained in a study of OX40 agonist ivuxolimab in advanced cancers. The V and J ends lost 3 bases and 1 base respectively, with 7 bases between them. Germline CDR1 KGHSH, CDR2 LQKENI. CDR3 length: 14 amino acids. The TCR comes from an adult with an advanced solid tumor such as melanoma, head and neck, liver or kidney cancer. Source: CD4+ or CD8+ T cells sorted from blood, taken in a trial of the OX40 agonist ivuxolimab. This sequence joins TRBV18 and TRBJ2-4; a possible D gene is TRBD2 (6 bases). The CDR3 sequence: CASSPGGAKNIQYF. The CDR3 region has the DNA TGTGCCAGCTCACCGGGGGGTGCCAAAAACATTCAGTACTTC.